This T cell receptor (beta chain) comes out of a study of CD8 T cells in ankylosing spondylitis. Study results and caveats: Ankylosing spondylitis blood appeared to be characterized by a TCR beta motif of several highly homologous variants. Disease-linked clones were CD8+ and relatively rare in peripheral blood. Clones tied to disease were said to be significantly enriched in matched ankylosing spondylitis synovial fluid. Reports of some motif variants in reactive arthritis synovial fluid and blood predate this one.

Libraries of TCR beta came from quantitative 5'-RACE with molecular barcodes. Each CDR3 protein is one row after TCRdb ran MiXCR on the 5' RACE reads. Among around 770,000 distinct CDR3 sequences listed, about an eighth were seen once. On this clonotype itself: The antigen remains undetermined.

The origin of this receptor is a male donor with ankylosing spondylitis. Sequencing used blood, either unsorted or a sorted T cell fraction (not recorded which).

The CDR3 DNA reads TGCAGTAGTCGCGGGAGTGGTTACTACAATGAGCAGTTCTTC. Amino acids: CSSRGSGYYNEQFF. V is TRBV20-1 and J is TRBJ2-1; 7 positions agree with TRBD2. Germline-derived CDR1 and CDR2 are DFQATT and SNEGSKA (reference sequence). Trimming removed 8 bases from V and 3 bases from J; junction bases left unmatched: 10. The CDR3 runs 14 residues.